This T cell receptor (beta chain) stems from a study of blood T cell repertoires in COVID-19. The overall study: From T cells, B-cell-depleted T cells, or PBMCs came the material, which was cDNA or gDNA.

Study members were between roughly 18 and 90 years old and lived in around 24 US regions. The authors' processing: Amplified reference gene primers provided the basis for estimating nucleated cell counts. The repertoire was sequenced with immunoSEQ multiplex PCR; TCRdb's copy has only in-frame clones and lacks some. Clonal size and the V and J genes are those of that table, whereas D and trimming came from the DNA. The table shows hundreds of thousands of clones, with 70% to 90% occurring only once. There are 16 residues in the CDR3. Germline lookup yields CDR1 SGHAT and CDR2 FQNNGV. The ends were cut back, 5 bases at V and 0 bases at J, with 11 bases in the middle.

The chain is built from TRBV11-2 and TRBJ1-6, with D tentatively TRBD1 (5 bases). The sequence was obtained from a woman under 30 with acute COVID-19. The sequencing input was PBMCs or T cells enriched from blood (not recorded which). This chain's CDR3 is CASSPGLGSYNSPLHF. The CDR3 DNA sequence: TGTGCCAGCAGCCCAGGGTTGGGCTCCTATAATTCACCCCTCCACTTT.